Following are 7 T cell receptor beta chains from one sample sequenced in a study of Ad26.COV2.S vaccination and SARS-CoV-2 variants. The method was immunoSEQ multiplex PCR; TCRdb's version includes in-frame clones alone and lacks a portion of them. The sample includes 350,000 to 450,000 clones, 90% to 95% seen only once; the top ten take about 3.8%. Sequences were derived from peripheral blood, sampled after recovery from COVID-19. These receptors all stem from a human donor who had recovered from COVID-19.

DNA for the CDR3: TGTGCCAGCAGCTTGGTTGGGACACTGTATGGCTACACCTTC. It specifies CASSLVGTLYGYTF. The genes are TRBV5-8 and TRBJ1-2, with a weak D call TRBD1 (6 bases). Germline-derived CDR1 and CDR2 are SGHTS and YDEGEE. V was clipped by 0 bases and J by 5 bases, with 11 bases between them. The CDR3 runs to 14 residues.

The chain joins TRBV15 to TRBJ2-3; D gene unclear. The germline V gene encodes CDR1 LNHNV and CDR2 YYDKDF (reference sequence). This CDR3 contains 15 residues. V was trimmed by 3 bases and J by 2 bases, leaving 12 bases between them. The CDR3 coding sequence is TGTGCCACCAGCAGGCTGGGGAACCCCACAGATACGCAGTATTTT. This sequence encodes CATSRLGNPTDTQYF.

In nucleotides, the CDR3 is TGTGCCAGCAGCTTGGGTTCCGGGGCAGATACGCAGTATTTT. It is translated as CASSLGSGADTQYF. The V and J genes are TRBV7-9 and TRBJ2-3, with D perhaps TRBD2 (5 bases). CDR3 length equals 14 residues. From germline, CDR1 is SEHNR and CDR2 FQNEAQ (reference sequence). The V and J ends lost 3 bases and 4 bases respectively, with 11 bases between them.

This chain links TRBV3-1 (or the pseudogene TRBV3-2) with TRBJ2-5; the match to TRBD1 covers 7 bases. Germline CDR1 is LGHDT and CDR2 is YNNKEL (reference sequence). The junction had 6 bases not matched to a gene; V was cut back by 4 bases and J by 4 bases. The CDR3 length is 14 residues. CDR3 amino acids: CASSPQGIGETQYF. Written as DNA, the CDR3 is TGTGCCAGCAGCCCACAGGGGATAGGAGAGACCCAGTACTTC.

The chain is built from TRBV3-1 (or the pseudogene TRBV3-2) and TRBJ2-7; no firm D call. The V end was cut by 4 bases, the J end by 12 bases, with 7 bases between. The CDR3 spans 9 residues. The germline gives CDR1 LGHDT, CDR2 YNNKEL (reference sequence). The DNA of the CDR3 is TGTGCCAGCAGCCCCCCTCTGTACTTC. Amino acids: CASSPPLYF.

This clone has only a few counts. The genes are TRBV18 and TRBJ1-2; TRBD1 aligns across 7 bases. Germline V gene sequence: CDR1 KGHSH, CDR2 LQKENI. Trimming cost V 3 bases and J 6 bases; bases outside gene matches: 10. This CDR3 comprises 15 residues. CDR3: CASSPLAQGGDGYTF. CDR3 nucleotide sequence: TGTGCCAGCTCACCCCTGGCGCAGGGGGGTGATGGCTACACCTTC.

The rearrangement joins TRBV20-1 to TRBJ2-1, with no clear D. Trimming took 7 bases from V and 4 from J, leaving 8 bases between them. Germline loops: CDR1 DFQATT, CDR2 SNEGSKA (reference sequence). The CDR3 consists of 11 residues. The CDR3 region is CSGAPYNEQFF. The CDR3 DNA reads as TGCAGTGGGGCACCGTACAATGAGCAGTTCTTC.